This entry lists 26 T cell receptor beta chains sequenced from one sample in a study of cytomegalovirus exposure and HLA in healthy donors. Both 60 Vbeta primers and 13 Jbeta primers went into the PCR. The data were produced by immunoSEQ multiplex PCR, yet TCRdb's version contains in-frame clones alone and is incomplete. The sample yields 150,000 to 250,000 clones, of which the top ten take up less than 0.85%. Sequenced input: PBMCs. These receptor sequences come from a boy aged 5-17 years in good health and CMV-seronegative.

J is TRBJ2-7 and V is TRBV5-1; 7 bases match TRBD1. The CDR3 runs to 13 residues. The germline V gene has CDR1 SGHRS and CDR2 YFSETQ. The J segment lost 4 bases and the V segment lost 2 bases, leaving 3 bases of the junction unmatched. In DNA form, the CDR3 reads TGCGCCAGCAGCTTTGGGGACAGATACGAGCAGTACTTC. It codes for CASSFGDRYEQYF.

The rearrangement links TRBV5-6 to TRBJ1-1; 8 nucleotides agree with TRBD1. Germline V lookup: CDR1 SGHDT, CDR2 YYEEEE. Trimming removed 3 bases from V and 4 bases from J; junction bases left unmatched: 5. The length of the CDR3 is 14 residues. The CDR3 spells CASSYGQGGTEAFF. The CDR3 DNA is TGTGCCAGCAGCTACGGACAGGGTGGCACTGAAGCTTTCTTT.

The chain combines TRBV5-1 with TRBJ2-2; 8 nucleotides line up with TRBD1. CDR3 length equals 17 residues. V dropped 1 base and J dropped 5; count of bases not matched to a gene: 10. Germline V gene sequence: CDR1 SGHRS, CDR2 YFSETQ. Written as DNA, the CDR3 is TGCGCCAGCAGCTTGACTCCGGGACAGGATCTAACCGGGGAGCTGTTTTTT. Translation: CASSLTPGQDLTGELFF.

Written as DNA, the CDR3 is TGTGCCACCAGCTCCCACGACAGATACGGTGAGCAGTTCTTC. It encodes CATSSHDRYGEQFF. The chain is built from TRBV15 and TRBJ2-1, with D perhaps matching TRBD1 (5 bases). Germline V lookup: CDR1 LNHNV, CDR2 YYDKDF (reference sequence). The V and J ends lost 5 bases and 9 bases respectively, with 17 bases between them. This CDR3 contains 14 residues.

This chain links TRBV5-1 with TRBJ2-4; no firm D call. The CDR3 has 15 amino acids. CDR1 SGHRS and CDR2 YFSETQ come from the germline V gene. V was pared by 1 base and J by 0 bases, with 8 bases between. The CDR3 spells CASSLTDLAKNIQYF. The CDR3 coding sequence is TGCGCCAGCAGCTTGACAGATCTAGCCAAAAACATTCAGTACTTC.

V is TRBV10-3 and J is TRBJ2-6; D possibly corresponds to TRBD2 (6 bases). Per the germline V gene, CDR1 is ENHRY and CDR2 is SYGVKD. Between the trimmed V and J ends, which lost 2 bases and 1 base, there was a span of 24 bases. This CDR3 is built from 21 residues. CDR3 sequence reads: CAISERDPGRVAESGANVLTF. The CDR3 DNA is TGTGCCATCAGTGAGAGGGACCCGGGCCGGGTAGCGGAGTCTGGGGCCAACGTCCTGACTTTC.

The CDR3 region has the DNA TGTGCCAGCTCACCCGAAGGGGGCTCTGGGGCCAACGTCCTGACTTTC. As protein: CASSPEGGSGANVLTF. J is TRBJ2-6 and V is TRBV18; D possibly corresponds to TRBD1 (6 bases). Germline CDR1 and CDR2: KGHSH and LQKENI. This CDR3 is built from 16 residues. Trimming cost V 3 bases and J 0 bases, with 9 bases left between them.

This chain joins TRBV27 and TRBJ1-6, with 7 bases matching TRBD1. J lost 6 bases, V lost 3 bases, and 2 bases had no gene match. CDR3 length: 14 residues. CDR1 is MNHEY and CDR2 is SMNVEV in the germline V gene (reference sequence). The CDR3 protein is CASSFNRGNSPLHF. The CDR3 region has the DNA TGTGCCAGCAGTTTCAACAGGGGTAATTCACCCCTCCACTTT.

V is TRBV7-9 and J is TRBJ1-1, with no clear D. The CDR3 consists of 12 residues. The germline CDR1 and CDR2 sequences are SEHNR and FQNEAQ (reference sequence). Trimming stripped 2 bases from V and 5 bases from J, with 6 bases between. DNA of the CDR3: TGTGCCAGCAGCTTACTCGGGACTGAAGCTTTCTTT. This translates into CASSLLGTEAFF.

The chain is built from TRBV19 and TRBJ2-3; 10 bases are a match to TRBD1. V shed 4 bases, J shed 6 bases, and the junction held 10 bases outside the gene matches. The germline V gene encodes CDR1 LNHDA and CDR2 SQIVND (reference sequence). CDR3 size: 16 residues. The CDR3 nucleotides read TGTGCCAGTAGTAATAAGGGACAGGGGCTTAGGGATACGCAGTATTTT. Translating gives CASSNKGQGLRDTQYF.

J is TRBJ2-5 and V is TRBV25-1; tentatively, D is TRBD2 (5 bases). The ends were cut back, 8 bases at V and 3 bases at J, with 22 bases in the middle. The germline gives CDR1 MGHDK, CDR2 SYGVNS. The length of the CDR3 is 16 residues. CDR3 DNA sequence: TGTGCCAGCTCTCCCCCCCGAGGCCGAGCGGAAGAGACCCAGTACTTC. Its translation: CASSPPRGRAEETQYF.

The chain employs TRBV7-3 and TRBJ2-1; the match to TRBD1 covers 7 bases. Germline CDR1 and CDR2: SGHTA and FQGTGA. Trimming removed 5 bases from V and 7 bases from J; junction bases left unmatched: 5. The CDR3 sequence is 13 residues long. The CDR3 spells CASSPGTENEQFF. The CDR3 region has the DNA TGTGCCAGCAGCCCCGGGACAGAGAATGAGCAGTTCTTC.

The CDR3 protein is CASSRGQLSSYGYTF. The CDR3 DNA sequence: TGTGCCAGCAGCCGTGGACAGTTATCCTCCTATGGCTACACCTTC. The rearrangement joins TRBV6-5 to TRBJ1-2; the D gene is possibly TRBD1 (6 bases). Trimming cost V 6 bases and J 4 bases, with 18 bases left between them. CDR3 length: 15 residues. Per the germline V gene, CDR1 is MNHEY and CDR2 is SVGAGI.

The chain links TRBV4-1 to TRBJ2-7; 10 nucleotides line up with TRBD1. This CDR3 contains 16 residues. Germline trimming cut 1 base from V and 1 base from J; bases unmatched to any gene: 4. Germline V gene sequence: CDR1 MGHRA, CDR2 YSYEKL. The CDR3 coding sequence is TGCGCCAGCAGCCAAGGGGGGACAGGGGCTTCCTACGAGCAGTACTTC. This encodes CASSQGGTGASYEQYF.

The chain combines TRBV6-1 with TRBJ1-1; 9 bases align to TRBD1. CDR3 length equals 15 residues. CDR1 MNHNS and CDR2 SASEGT come from the germline V gene. J gave up 3 bases and V 5 bases, and 7 bases lay outside the gene matches. The CDR3 loop reads CASSLGQGGYTEAFF. CDR3 DNA sequence: TGTGCCAGCAGTTTGGGACAGGGAGGGTACACTGAAGCTTTCTTT.

Here the CDR3 reads CASSWGGESYEQYF. The CDR3 DNA follows: TGCGCCAGCAGCTGGGGAGGGGAGAGCTACGAGCAGTACTTC. The chain uses TRBV5-1 and TRBJ2-7; 7 nucleotides align to TRBD2. CDR1 is SGHRS and CDR2 is YFSETQ in the germline V gene. This CDR3 has 14 residues. V shed 3 bases, J shed 3 bases, and the junction held 6 bases outside the gene matches. Filled out from reference TRBV5-1 and TRBJ2-7, the complete variable domain reads KAGVTQTPRYLIKTRGQQVTLSCSPISGHRSVSWYQQTPGQGLQFLFEYFSETQRNKGNFPGRFSGRQFSNSRSEMNVSTLELGDSALYLCASSWGGESYEQYFGPGTRLTVT.

This chain links TRBV19 with TRBJ1-1; D gene ambiguous. The V and J ends lost 3 bases and 1 base respectively, with 18 bases between them. CDR1 and CDR2 from the germline V gene are LNHDA and SQIVND (reference sequence). CDR3 length: 17 amino acids. CDR3 DNA: TGTGCCAGTAGTATCGTTGTGGGGAGGGCGGGGAACACTGAAGCTTTCTTT. This sequence encodes CASSIVVGRAGNTEAFF.

The V call is TRBV7-6, the J call TRBJ2-1; 8 bases fit TRBD2. Germline V gene lookup returns CDR1 SGHVS and CDR2 FNYEAQ. The ends lost 1 base at V and 3 bases at J; junction bases unmatched: 14. This CDR3 has 19 amino acids. The CDR3 DNA follows: TGTGCCAGCAGCTTAGGAGCTAACCTTCTGGCGGGGGGCTACAATGAGCAGTTCTTC. Its protein is CASSLGANLLAGGYNEQFF.

The chain links TRBV4-2 to TRBJ1-1; D unresolved. The V gene's germline CDR1 is LGHNA and CDR2 YNFKEQ. This CDR3 is 16 amino acids long. V was clipped by 0 bases and J by 4 bases, with 15 bases between them. The CDR3 DNA reads as TGTGCCAGCAGCCAAGAAGATTGGAGCGGCGTCACTGAAGCTTTCTTT. Its translation: CASSQEDWSGVTEAFF.

The chain employs TRBV29-1 and TRBJ1-1; 8 bases map to TRBD1. Germline assignment: CDR1 SQVTM and CDR2 ANQGSEA. Losses at the gene ends were 3 bases for V and 6 bases for J; bases not matched to a gene: 3. The CDR3 loop spans 12 amino acids. CDR3 DNA: TGCAGCGTTGATCGACAGGGGTCTGAAGCTTTCTTT. Its translation: CSVDRQGSEAFF.

DNA of the CDR3: TGTGCCAGCCGATATAGACCAGGGGCCAACTACGAGCAGTACTTC. Residues: CASRYRPGANYEQYF. J is TRBJ2-7 and V is TRBV5-6; the D gene is possibly TRBD1 (6 bases). The V gene lost 7 bases and the J gene lost 3 bases, with 20 bases spanning the gap. Germline CDR1 SGHDT, CDR2 YYEEEE. The CDR3 covers 15 residues.

The V and J genes are TRBV2 and TRBJ2-2, with TRBD1 identical over 7 bases. CDR1 is SNHLY and CDR2 is FYNNEI in the germline V gene. With V trimmed by 3 bases and J by 7 bases, 8 bases remained unmatched. This CDR3 spans 15 amino acids. CDR3 bases: TGTGCCAGCAGTGACCAGGATAGGGGGCGCGGGGAGCTGTTTTTT. Its protein product is CASSDQDRGRGELFF.

The chain carries TRBV4-1 and TRBJ2-2; 10 bases map to TRBD2. Germline CDR1 reads MGHRA; CDR2 reads YSYEKL. J gave up 0 bases and V 8 bases, and 15 bases lay outside the gene matches. This CDR3 has 19 residues. CDR3 sequence (DNA): TGCGCCAGCCTCAAAAGGGTAGCGGGGGGACTCGCGAACACCGGGGAGCTGTTTTTT. Residues: CASLKRVAGGLANTGELFF.

CDR3 DNA: TGTGCCAGCAGCTTAGTAGGGGGCTACACAGATACGCAGTATTTT. Its translation is CASSLVGGYTDTQYF. V and J are TRBV7-6 and TRBJ2-3; TRBD1 agrees at 7 bases. The CDR3 contains 15 residues. V dropped 1 base and J dropped 2; count of bases not matched to a gene: 3. The germline gives CDR1 SGHVS, CDR2 FNYEAQ.

The chain is built from TRBV4-2 and TRBJ1-4; 7 bases fit TRBD1. This CDR3 contains 16 residues. CDR1 is LGHNA and CDR2 is YNFKEQ in the germline V gene. The ends lost 4 bases at V and 7 bases at J; junction bases unmatched: 12. CDR3 sequence (DNA): TGTGCCAGCAGCCCCACCACAGGGGTCTACGGTGAAAAACTGTTTTTT. It codes for CASSPTTGVYGEKLFF.

The chain joins TRBV29-1 to TRBJ2-7, with a possible D match to TRBD1 (7 bases). CDR3 length equals 12 residues. Germline values: CDR1 SQVTM, CDR2 ANQGSEA. V was trimmed by 4 bases and J by 6 bases, leaving 13 bases between them. The CDR3 loop is CSVVPGGGEQYF. CDR3 nucleotides: TGCAGCGTTGTCCCAGGGGGAGGCGAGCAGTACTTC.